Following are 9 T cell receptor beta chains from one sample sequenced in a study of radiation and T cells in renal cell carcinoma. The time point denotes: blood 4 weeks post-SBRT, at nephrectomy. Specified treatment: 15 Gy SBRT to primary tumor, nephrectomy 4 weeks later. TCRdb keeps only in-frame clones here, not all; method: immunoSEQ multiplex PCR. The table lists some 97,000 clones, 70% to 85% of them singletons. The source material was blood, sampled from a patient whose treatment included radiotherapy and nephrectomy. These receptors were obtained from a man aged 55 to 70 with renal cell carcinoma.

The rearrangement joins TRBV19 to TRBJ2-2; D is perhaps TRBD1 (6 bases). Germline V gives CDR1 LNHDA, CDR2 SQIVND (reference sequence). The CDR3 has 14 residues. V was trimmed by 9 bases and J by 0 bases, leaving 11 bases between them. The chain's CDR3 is CASRGGPNTGELFF. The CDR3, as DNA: TGTGCCAGCCGAGGGGGACCGAACACCGGGGAGCTGTTTTTT.

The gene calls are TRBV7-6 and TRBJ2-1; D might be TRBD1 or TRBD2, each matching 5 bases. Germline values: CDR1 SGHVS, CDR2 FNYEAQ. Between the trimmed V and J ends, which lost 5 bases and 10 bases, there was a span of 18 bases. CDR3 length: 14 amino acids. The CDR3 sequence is CASSPGTPGPEQFF. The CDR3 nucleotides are TGTGCCAGCAGCCCCGGGACCCCTGGACCCGAGCAGTTCTTC.

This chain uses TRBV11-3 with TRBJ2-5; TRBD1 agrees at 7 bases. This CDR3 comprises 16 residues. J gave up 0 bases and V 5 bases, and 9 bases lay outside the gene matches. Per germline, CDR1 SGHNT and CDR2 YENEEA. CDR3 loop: CASSPGTDVYQETQYF. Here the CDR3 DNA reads TGTGCCAGCAGCCCGGGGACAGATGTGTACCAAGAGACCCAGTACTTC.

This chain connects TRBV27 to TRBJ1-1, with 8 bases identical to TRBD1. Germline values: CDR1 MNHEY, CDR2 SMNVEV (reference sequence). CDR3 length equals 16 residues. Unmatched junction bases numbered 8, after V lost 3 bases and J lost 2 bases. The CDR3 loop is CASSFTGGAVNTEAFF. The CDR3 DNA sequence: TGTGCCAGCAGTTTCACAGGGGGGGCCGTTAACACTGAAGCTTTCTTT.

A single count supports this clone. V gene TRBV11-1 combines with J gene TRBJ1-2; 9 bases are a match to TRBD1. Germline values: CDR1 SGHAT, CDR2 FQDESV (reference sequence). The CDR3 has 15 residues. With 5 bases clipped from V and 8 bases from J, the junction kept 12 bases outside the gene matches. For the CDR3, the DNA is TGTGCCAGCAGCCAAAATCCGACAGGGGGAGAGGGCTACACCTTC. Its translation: CASSQNPTGGEGYTF.

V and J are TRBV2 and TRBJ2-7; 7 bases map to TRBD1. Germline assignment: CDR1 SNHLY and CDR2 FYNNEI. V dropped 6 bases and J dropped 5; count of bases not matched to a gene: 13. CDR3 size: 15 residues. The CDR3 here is CASSPLGQLIDEQYF. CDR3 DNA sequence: TGTGCCAGCAGCCCCTTGGGACAGCTAATCGACGAGCAGTACTTC.

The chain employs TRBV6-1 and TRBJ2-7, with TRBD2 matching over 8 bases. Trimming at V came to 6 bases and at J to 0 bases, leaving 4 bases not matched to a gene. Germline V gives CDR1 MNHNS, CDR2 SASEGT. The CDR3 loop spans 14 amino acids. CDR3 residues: CASRSSGSSYEQYF. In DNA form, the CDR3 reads TGTGCCAGCAGGTCTAGCGGGTCCTCCTACGAGCAGTACTTC.

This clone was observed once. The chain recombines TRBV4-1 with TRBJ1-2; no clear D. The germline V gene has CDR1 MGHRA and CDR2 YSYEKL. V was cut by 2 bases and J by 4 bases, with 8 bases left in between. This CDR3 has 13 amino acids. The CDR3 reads CASSQISSYGYTF. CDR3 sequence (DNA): TGCGCCAGCAGCCAAATCTCATCCTATGGCTACACCTTC.

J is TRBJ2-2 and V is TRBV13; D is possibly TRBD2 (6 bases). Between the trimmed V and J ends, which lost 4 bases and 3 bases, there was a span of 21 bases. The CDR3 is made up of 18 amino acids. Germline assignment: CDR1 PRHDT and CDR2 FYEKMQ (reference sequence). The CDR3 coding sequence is TGTGCCAGCAGCTCCCAAAGGCTGCGGGACCCCTACACCGGGGAGCTGTTTTTT. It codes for CASSSQRLRDPYTGELFF. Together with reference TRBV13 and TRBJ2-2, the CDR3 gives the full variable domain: AAGVIQSPRHLIKEKRETATLKCYPIPRHDTVYWYQQGPGQDPQFLISFYEKMQSDKGSIPDRFSAQQFSDYHSELNMSSLELGDSALYFCASSSQRLRDPYTGELFFGEGSRLTVL.